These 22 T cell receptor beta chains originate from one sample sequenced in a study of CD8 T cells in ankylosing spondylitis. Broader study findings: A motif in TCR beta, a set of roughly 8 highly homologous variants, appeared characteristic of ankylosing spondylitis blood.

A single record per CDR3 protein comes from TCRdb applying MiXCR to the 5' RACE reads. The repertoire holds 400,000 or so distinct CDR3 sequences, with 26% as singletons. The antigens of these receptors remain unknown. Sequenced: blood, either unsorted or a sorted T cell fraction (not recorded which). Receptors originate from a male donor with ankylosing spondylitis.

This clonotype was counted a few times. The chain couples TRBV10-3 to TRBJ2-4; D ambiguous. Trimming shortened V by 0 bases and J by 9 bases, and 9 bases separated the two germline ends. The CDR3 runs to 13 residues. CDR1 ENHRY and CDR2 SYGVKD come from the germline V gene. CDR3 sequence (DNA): TGTGCCATCAGTGAGTCGAACGGTGGCATTCAGTACTTC. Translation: CAISESNGGIQYF.

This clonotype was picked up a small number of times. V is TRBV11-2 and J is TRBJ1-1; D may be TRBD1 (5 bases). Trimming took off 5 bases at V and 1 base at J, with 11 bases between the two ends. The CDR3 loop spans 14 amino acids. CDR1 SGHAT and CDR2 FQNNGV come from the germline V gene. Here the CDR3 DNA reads TGTGCCAGCAGCCCGGGACCGTCGAACACTGAAGCTTTCTTT. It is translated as CASSPGPSNTEAFF.

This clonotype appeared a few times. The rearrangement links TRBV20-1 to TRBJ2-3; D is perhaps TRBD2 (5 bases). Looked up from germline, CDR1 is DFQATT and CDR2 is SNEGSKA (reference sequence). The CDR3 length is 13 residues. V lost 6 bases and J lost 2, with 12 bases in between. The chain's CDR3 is CSARGKVTDTQYF. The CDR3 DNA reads TGCAGTGCCCGAGGGAAAGTCACAGATACGCAGTATTTT.

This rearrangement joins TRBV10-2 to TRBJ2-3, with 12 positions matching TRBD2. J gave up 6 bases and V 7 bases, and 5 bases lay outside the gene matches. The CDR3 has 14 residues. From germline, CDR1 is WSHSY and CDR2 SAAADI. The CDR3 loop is CASTLAGGGDTQYF. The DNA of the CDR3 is TGCGCCAGCACACTAGCGGGAGGCGGTGATACGCAGTATTTT.

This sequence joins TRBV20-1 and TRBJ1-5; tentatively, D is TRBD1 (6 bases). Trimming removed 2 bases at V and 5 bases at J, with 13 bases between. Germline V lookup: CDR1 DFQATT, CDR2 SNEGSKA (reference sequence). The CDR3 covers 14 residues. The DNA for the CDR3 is TGCAGTGCTAGAAACAGGGTAGGGGATCAGCCCCAGCATTTT. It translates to CSARNRVGDQPQHF.

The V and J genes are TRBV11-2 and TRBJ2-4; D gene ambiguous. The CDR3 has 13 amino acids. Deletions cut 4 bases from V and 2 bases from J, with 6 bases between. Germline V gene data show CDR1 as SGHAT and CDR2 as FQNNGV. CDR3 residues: CASSSGSKNIQYF. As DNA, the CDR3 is TGTGCCAGCAGCTCCGGGTCCAAAAACATTCAGTACTTC.

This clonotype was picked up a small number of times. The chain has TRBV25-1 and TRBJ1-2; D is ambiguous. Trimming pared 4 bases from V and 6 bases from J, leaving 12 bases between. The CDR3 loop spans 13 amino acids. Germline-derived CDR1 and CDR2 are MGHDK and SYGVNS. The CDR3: CASSVAGKHGYTF. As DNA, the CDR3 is TGTGCCAGCAGTGTCGCAGGAAAGCATGGCTACACCTTC.

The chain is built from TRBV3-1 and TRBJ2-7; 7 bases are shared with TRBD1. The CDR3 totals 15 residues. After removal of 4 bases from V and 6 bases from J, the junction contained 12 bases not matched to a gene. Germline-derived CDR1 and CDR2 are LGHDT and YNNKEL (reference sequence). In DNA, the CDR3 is TGTGCCAGCAGCCTCTGGCTGGCAGGGGGTAGCGAGCAGTACTTC. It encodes CASSLWLAGGSEQYF.

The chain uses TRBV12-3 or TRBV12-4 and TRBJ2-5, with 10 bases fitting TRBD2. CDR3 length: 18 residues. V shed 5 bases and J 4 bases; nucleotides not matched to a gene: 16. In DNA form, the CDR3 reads TGTGCCAGCAGTCCGATAGCGGGAGGTACTCGGGATAGAGAGACCCAGTACTTC. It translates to CASSPIAGGTRDRETQYF.

The CDR3 DNA reads as TGTGCCAGCAGCTTAAATCGGGAGGGCTACAATGAGCAGTTCTTC. Translated, it gives CASSLNREGYNEQFF. The V and J genes are TRBV11-3 and TRBJ2-1; 8 bases match TRBD2. J lost 3 bases, V lost 2 bases, and 3 bases had no gene match. Germline V gene lookup returns CDR1 SGHNT and CDR2 YENEEA. The CDR3 has 15 residues.

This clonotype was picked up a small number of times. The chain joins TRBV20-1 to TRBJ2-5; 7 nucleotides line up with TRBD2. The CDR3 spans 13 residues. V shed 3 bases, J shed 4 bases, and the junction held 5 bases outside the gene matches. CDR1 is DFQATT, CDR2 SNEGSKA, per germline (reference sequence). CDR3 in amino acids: CSASGRTRETQYF. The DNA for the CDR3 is TGCAGTGCTAGCGGGAGGACGAGAGAGACCCAGTACTTC.

CDR3 nucleotides: TGTGCCAGCAGGAATGTCCGGGACAGGGGGTTCAATGAGCAGTTCTTC. Translated: CASRNVRDRGFNEQFF. This sequence joins TRBV6-1 and TRBJ2-1, with 11 positions matching TRBD1. V shed 6 bases, J shed 6 bases, and the junction held 10 bases outside the gene matches. CDR3 length: 16 amino acids. The germline CDR1 and CDR2 sequences are MNHNS and SASEGT.

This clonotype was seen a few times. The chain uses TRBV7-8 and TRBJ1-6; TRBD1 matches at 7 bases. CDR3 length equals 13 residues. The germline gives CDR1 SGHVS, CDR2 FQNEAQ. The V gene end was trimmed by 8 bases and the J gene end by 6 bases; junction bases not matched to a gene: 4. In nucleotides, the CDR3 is TGTGCCAGCGGGACAGCGGCTAATTCACCCCTCCACTTT. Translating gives CASGTAANSPLHF.

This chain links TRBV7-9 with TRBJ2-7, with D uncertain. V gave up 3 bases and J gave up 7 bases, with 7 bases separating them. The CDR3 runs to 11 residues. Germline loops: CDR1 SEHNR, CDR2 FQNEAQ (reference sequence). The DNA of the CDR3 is TGTGCCAGCAGCTTGGTAATGGAGCAGTACTTC. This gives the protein CASSLVMEQYF.

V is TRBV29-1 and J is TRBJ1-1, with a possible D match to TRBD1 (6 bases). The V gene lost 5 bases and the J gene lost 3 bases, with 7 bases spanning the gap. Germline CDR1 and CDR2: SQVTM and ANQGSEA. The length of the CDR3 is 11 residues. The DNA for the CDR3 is TGCAGCGTTAGGGGGGACACTGAAGCTTTCTTT. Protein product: CSVRGDTEAFF. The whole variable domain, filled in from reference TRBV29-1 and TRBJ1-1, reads SAVISQKPSRDICQRGTSLTIQCQVDSQVTMMFWYRQQPGQSLTLIATANQGSEATYESGFVIDKFPISRPNLTFSTLTVSNMSPEDSSIYLCSVRGDTEAFFGQGTRLTVV.

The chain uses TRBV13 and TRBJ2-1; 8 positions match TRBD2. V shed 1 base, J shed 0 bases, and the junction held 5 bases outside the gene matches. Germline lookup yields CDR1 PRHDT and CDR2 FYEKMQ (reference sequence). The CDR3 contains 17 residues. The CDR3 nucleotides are TGTGCCAGCAGCTTAGCCGCTGCGGGAGGCTCCTACAATGAGCAGTTCTTC. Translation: CASSLAAAGGSYNEQFF.

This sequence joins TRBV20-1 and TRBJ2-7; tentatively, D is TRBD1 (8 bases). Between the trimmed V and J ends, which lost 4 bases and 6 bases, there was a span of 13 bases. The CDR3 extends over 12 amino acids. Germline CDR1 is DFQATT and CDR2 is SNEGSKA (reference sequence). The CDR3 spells CSATYRGGEQYV. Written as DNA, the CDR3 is TGCAGTGCTACATACAGGGGGGGCGAGCAGTACGTC.

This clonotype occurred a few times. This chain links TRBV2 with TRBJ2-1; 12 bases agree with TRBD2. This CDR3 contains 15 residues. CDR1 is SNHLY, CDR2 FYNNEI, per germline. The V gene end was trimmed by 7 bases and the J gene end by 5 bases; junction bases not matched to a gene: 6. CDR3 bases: TGTGCCAGCACACCTCGGACTAGCGGGAACAATGAGCAGTTCTTC. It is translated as CASTPRTSGNNEQFF.

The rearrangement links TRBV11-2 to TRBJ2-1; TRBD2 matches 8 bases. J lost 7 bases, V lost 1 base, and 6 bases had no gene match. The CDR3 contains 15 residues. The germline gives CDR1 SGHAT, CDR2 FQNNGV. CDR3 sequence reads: CASSLGRASGNEQFF. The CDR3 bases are TGTGCCAGCAGCTTAGGTCGGGCTAGCGGGAATGAGCAGTTCTTC.

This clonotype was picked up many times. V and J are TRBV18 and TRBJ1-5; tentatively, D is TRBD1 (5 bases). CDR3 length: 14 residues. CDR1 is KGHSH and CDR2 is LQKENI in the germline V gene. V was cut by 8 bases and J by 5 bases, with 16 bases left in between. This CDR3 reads CASSPTGGDQPQHF. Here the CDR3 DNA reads TGTGCCAGCAGTCCCACCGGGGGGGATCAGCCCCAGCATTTT.

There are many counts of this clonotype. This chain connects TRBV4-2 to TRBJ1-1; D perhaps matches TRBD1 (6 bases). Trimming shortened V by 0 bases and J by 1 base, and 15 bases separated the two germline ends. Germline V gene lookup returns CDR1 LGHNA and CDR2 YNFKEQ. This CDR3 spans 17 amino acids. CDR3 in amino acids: CASSQELGRGKNTEAFF. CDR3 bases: TGTGCCAGCAGCCAAGAGCTGGGGAGGGGGAAGAACACTGAAGCTTTCTTT.

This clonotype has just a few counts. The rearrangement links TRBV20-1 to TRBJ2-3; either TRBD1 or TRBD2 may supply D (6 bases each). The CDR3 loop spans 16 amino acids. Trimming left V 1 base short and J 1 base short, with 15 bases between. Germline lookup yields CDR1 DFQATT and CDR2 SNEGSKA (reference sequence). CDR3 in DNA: TGCAGTGCTAGAGGAGGGGGGACGCGGGGCACAGATACGCAGTATTTT. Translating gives CSARGGGTRGTDTQYF.